Reported below is one TCR beta chain. Its antigen is not known. The V and J ends lost 1 base and 3 bases respectively, with 13 bases between them. CDR3 length: 16 amino acids. CDR1 and CDR2 from the germline V gene are SEHNR and FQNEAQ (reference sequence). Profiling relied on immunoSEQ multiplex PCR, and the TCRdb table lists in-frame clones only, not all of them. The table has more than 10,000 clones, around 89% seen once. These data belong to a study of somatic mutations in cytotoxic T cells in rheumatoid arthritis. Study-level points and caveats: There were about an eighth of the 65 patients in whom the largest CD8+ clone exceeded 20% of CD8+ cells.

This TCR was recovered from a woman between 18 and 30 years old with rheumatoid arthritis. The sample comprised CD4+ T cells sorted from blood. V and J are TRBV7-9 and TRBJ1-3, with TRBD1 as a possible D gene (5 bases). The CDR3: CASSLEFRVNGNTIYF. The CDR3 DNA reads TGTGCCAGCAGCTTAGAGTTCAGGGTTAATGGAAACACCATATATTTT.